This TCR beta chain was sequenced for a study of control samples from healthy donors and cancer patients. TCRdb's table, derived via immunoSEQ multiplex PCR, lists solely in-frame clones and lacks some. The sample shows 130,000 or so clones, 90% of them seen only once. The germline gives CDR1 MNHEY, CDR2 SMNVEV (reference sequence). The CDR3 sequence is 14 residues long. Trimming removed 7 bases from V and 4 bases from J, with 15 bases in between. Sequencing was done on a sample of blood. The chain has TRBV27 and TRBJ2-3; D gene unclear. The TCR was taken from a man aged 35-49 years in good health. Here the CDR3 reads CASTYDYRADTQYF. Written as DNA, the CDR3 is TGTGCCAGCACCTACGATTATAGGGCAGATACGCAGTATTTT.